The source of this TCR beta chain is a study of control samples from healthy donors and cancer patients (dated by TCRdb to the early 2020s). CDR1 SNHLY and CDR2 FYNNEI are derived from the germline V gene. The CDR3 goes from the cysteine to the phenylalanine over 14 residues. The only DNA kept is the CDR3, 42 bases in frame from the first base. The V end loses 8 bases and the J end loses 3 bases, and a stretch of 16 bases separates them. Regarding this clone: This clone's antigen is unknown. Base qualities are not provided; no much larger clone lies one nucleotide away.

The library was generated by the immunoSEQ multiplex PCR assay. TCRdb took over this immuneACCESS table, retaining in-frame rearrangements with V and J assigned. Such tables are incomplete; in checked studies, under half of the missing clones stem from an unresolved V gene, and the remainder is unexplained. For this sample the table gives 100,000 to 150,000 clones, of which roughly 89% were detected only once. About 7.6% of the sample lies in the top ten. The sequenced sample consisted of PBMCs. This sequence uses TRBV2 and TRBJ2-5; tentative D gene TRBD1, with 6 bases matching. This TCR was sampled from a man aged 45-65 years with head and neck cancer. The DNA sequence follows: TGTGCCAGCCTCCCTGAGACAGGAGAAGAGACCCAGTACTTC. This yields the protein CASLPETGEETQYF.